The 15 T cell receptor beta chains reported below all come from one sample, sequenced in a study of T cell responses to AZD1222 COVID-19 vaccine (dated by TCRdb to about 2021). The meaning of the sample's time point label: about 28 days (+/-7) after the second vaccine dose. To prepare the library, the immunoSEQ multiplex PCR assay was applied. TCRdb carries this immuneACCESS record with in-frame sequences only. Its versions omit some clonotypes, under half of them owing to an unresolved V gene in the studies checked, with the rest unexplained. This sample gives tens of thousands of clones in total; about 91% of them show up just once. 5.3% of the sample is held by the ten biggest clonotypes. The sample in question was peripheral blood, obtained 28 days after the second AZD1222 dose. All receptors come from an adult who received the AZD1222 COVID-19 vaccine.

The chain recombines TRBV3-1 (or the pseudogene TRBV3-2) with TRBJ2-3; tentatively, D is TRBD1 (6 bases). The V gene lost 1 base and the J gene lost 2 bases, with 13 bases spanning the gap. Germline CDR1 reads LGHDT; CDR2 reads YNNKEL (reference sequence). This CDR3 region has 16 residues. The DNA for the CDR3 is TGTGCCAGCAGCCAAGGCCCTACAGGGTCCACAGATACGCAGTATTTT. Protein: CASSQGPTGSTDTQYF.

This chain links TRBV4-1 with TRBJ2-5; 7 positions agree with TRBD1. In germline, CDR1 is MGHRA, CDR2 YSYEKL. V gave up 2 bases and J gave up 1 base; unmatched junction bases: 1. The CDR3 is made up of 14 amino acids. CDR3 sequence (DNA): TGCGCCAGCAGCCAAACAGGGGTCCAAGAGACCCAGTACTTC. Translating it yields CASSQTGVQETQYF.

The V call is TRBV12-5, the J call TRBJ1-1; 11 bases match TRBD1. V trimming: 6 bases; J trimming: 4 bases; junction bases outside the gene matches: 4. The CDR3 sequence is 14 residues long. The germline CDR1 and CDR2 sequences are LGHNT and FRNRAP. CDR3 loop: CASGRTGGFTEAFF. CDR3 DNA sequence: TGTGCTAGTGGCAGGACAGGGGGCTTCACTGAAGCTTTCTTT.

The rearrangement links TRBV5-4 to TRBJ1-1; no firm D call. CDR1 is SGHNT and CDR2 is YYREEE in the germline V gene (reference sequence). CDR3 size: 13 residues. Trimming stripped 4 bases from V and 1 base from J, with 8 bases between. CDR3 sequence (DNA): TGTGCCAGCAGCCAGCCCTCGAACACTGAAGCTTTCTTT. It yields the protein CASSQPSNTEAFF.

The chain uses TRBV28 and TRBJ2-3; D perhaps matches TRBD2 (6 bases). CDR3 length equals 15 residues. V was clipped by 6 bases and J by 0 bases, with 13 bases between them. Per the germline V gene, CDR1 is MDHEN and CDR2 is SYDVKM. The CDR3 region is CASRGLFLSTDTQYF. The CDR3 DNA reads as TGTGCCAGCAGGGGACTTTTTTTGAGCACAGATACGCAGTATTTT.

This clone is a singleton in its sample. This rearrangement joins TRBV28 to TRBJ1-6; D not resolved. Germline V gene sequence: CDR1 MDHEN, CDR2 SYDVKM. V was trimmed by 5 bases and J by 5 bases, leaving 10 bases between them. The CDR3 has 14 amino acids. CDR3 DNA: TGTGCCAGCAGTGAGTCAGAAGATAATTCACCCCTCCACTTT. As protein: CASSESEDNSPLHF.

This chain links TRBV5-6 with TRBJ1-2; D unresolved. V dropped 4 bases and J dropped 4 bases, with 14 bases sitting between them. The length of the CDR3 is 14 residues. Germline V lookup: CDR1 SGHDT, CDR2 YYEEEE. The CDR3 bases are TGTGCCAGCAGCCCGGTTGGAGTAATCTATGGCTACACCTTC. Its protein product is CASSPVGVIYGYTF.

The V and J genes are TRBV10-2 and TRBJ2-7; 7 nucleotides align to TRBD1. V gave up 7 bases and J gave up 3 bases; unmatched junction bases: 6. Germline V gene data show CDR1 as WSHSY and CDR2 as SAAADI. The CDR3 has 13 residues. CDR3 bases: TGCGCCAGCACAGACAGGGAATACTACGAGCAGTACTTC. The encoded protein is CASTDREYYEQYF.

J is TRBJ2-7 and V is TRBV10-3; D possibly corresponds to TRBD2 (5 bases). Trimming removed 0 bases at V and 7 bases at J, with 22 bases between. Per the germline V gene, CDR1 is ENHRY and CDR2 is SYGVKD. The CDR3 extends over 17 amino acids. The CDR3 loop is CAISESILLATVREQYF. CDR3 nucleotides: TGTGCCATCAGTGAGTCGATACTGCTAGCTACGGTTCGGGAGCAGTACTTC.

The chain has TRBV5-8 and TRBJ1-5; D is unresolved. Trimming left V 0 bases short and J 0 bases short, with 10 bases between. CDR1 and CDR2 from the germline V gene are SGHTS and YDEGEE. The CDR3 extends over 16 amino acids. In DNA, the CDR3 is TGTGCCAGCAGCTTGGTGCAGGTATATAGCAATCAGCCCCAGCATTTT. Encoded protein: CASSLVQVYSNQPQHF. Full variable domain (remainder filled in from reference TRBV5-8 and TRBJ1-5): EAGVTQSPTHLIKTRGQQATLRCSPISGHTSVYWYQQALGLGLQFLLWYDEGEERNRGNFPPRFSGRQFPNYSSELNVNALELEDSALYLCASSLVQVYSNQPQHFGDGTRLSIL.

V and J are TRBV5-4 and TRBJ1-2; no reliable D call. Germline loops: CDR1 SGHNT, CDR2 YYREEE (reference sequence). CDR3 length: 12 amino acids. V was pared by 4 bases and J by 4 bases, with 8 bases between. The CDR3 coding sequence is TGTGCCAGCAGCGATGACATCTATGGCTACACCTTC. It translates to CASSDDIYGYTF.

The chain employs TRBV12-3 or TRBV12-4 and TRBJ1-6; no definite D call. The CDR3 extends over 12 amino acids. V was clipped by 6 bases and J by 10 bases, with 10 bases between them. The CDR3 region has the DNA TGTGCCAGCAGCCCGGGTGGATCACCCCTCCACTTT. Translating gives CASSPGGSPLHF.

The chain combines TRBV11-2 with TRBJ2-2; D uncertain. CDR3 length equals 14 residues. Germline CDR1 and CDR2: SGHAT and FQNNGV. Trimming removed 2 bases from V and 5 bases from J, with 9 bases in between. CDR3 nucleotides: TGTGCCAGCAGCTTAAGGAGAACAACCGGGGAGCTGTTTTTT. Translating it yields CASSLRRTTGELFF.

The genes are TRBV11-3 and TRBJ2-2, with 9 positions matching TRBD2. This CDR3 spans 16 amino acids. Germline trimming cut 5 bases from V and 5 bases from J; bases unmatched to any gene: 9. Germline V gene data show CDR1 as SGHNT and CDR2 as YENEEA. The CDR3 nucleotides are TGTGCCAGCAGCCCCCGCGGGGGGGCCGGGACCGGGGAGCTGTTTTTT. The encoded protein is CASSPRGGAGTGELFF.

The J gene is TRBJ2-1, the V gene TRBV7-2; the D gene could be TRBD1 or TRBD2 (5 bases each). Trimming pared 5 bases from V and 9 bases from J, leaving 17 bases between. The CDR3 is 14 amino acids. Germline loops: CDR1 SGHTA, CDR2 FQGNSA. The CDR3 region is CASSKGPQRGEQFF. The CDR3 region has the DNA TGTGCCAGCAGCAAAGGACCGCAGAGGGGTGAGCAGTTCTTC.